This T cell receptor beta chain was observed in a study of blood T cell repertoires in COVID-19. For the study at large: Sites in the United States, Italy and Spain provided acute and convalescent COVID-19 samples. T cells, B-cell-depleted T cells, or PBMCs provided the cDNA or gDNA that served as material.

Authors' data handling: By means of reference gene primer amplification, nucleated cell counts were estimated. The assay was immunoSEQ multiplex PCR, and TCRdb's table has in-frame clones only and misses some. The DNA gave D and trimming, while V, J and clone size come from that table. The sample holds 200,000 or so clones, approximately 83% seen once. V lost 5 bases, J lost 7 bases, and 10 bases stayed unmatched. The CDR3 is 15 residues long. Germline lookup yields CDR1 MNHEY and CDR2 SVGAGI. This receptor was taken from a woman aged 60-75 years with acute or convalescent COVID-19. V usage is TRBV6-5 and J usage is TRBJ2-1; 8 bases are a match to TRBD2. Sequencing was carried out using peripheral blood. CDR3 loop: CASSPPGTSLNEQFF. The CDR3 nucleotides read TGTGCCAGCAGTCCCCCCGGGACTAGTCTGAATGAGCAGTTCTTC.